The present T cell receptor beta chain was sequenced within a study of T-cell reconstitution after alpha-beta-depleted transplantation in children. The V gene's germline CDR1 is SGHNT and CDR2 YYREEE (reference sequence). This CDR3 spans 13 amino acids. Trimming cost V 4 bases and J 7 bases, with 11 bases left between them. TCRbeta library construction was performed incorporating unique molecular identifiers. One entry per CDR3 protein results from TCRdb running MiXCR on the PCR reads. The repertoire includes roughly 90,000 distinct CDR3 sequences, 10% to 15% of them detected once, and approximately 15% sits in the top ten. This clonotype has more than one count but fewer than ten.

This clonotype originated in a human donor who donated a stem cell graft to a child with inherited bone marrow failure. V is TRBV5-4 and J is TRBJ2-2, with D perhaps assigned TRBD1 or TRBD2 (5 bases each). This sample comprised PBMCs from the stem cell graft donor, obtained from the stem cell graft. In DNA form, the CDR3 reads TGTGCCAGCAGCCGCCCGAGGGGCGGGGAGCTGTTTTTT. Amino acids: CASSRPRGGELFF.